The 14 T cell receptor beta chains below come from one sample, sequenced in a study of blood T cell repertoires in COVID-19. Clones were read by immunoSEQ multiplex PCR, and TCRdb kept only the in-frame ones, dropping some. The sample contains approximately 380,000 clones, about nine tenths of which appear only once. The specimen was PBMCs or T cells enriched from blood (not recorded which). The receptors were sampled from a middle-aged woman who had been exposed to COVID-19.

This clone was recorded once. The CDR3 region has the DNA TGCGCCACCTTGGCAACCGGGACAGGGGATCGAGGGGGCTACACCTTC. Translated: CATLATGTGDRGGYTF. J is TRBJ1-2 and V is TRBV10-2; 10 bases match TRBD1. This CDR3 has 16 residues. After removal of 10 bases from V and 8 bases from J, the junction contained 19 bases not matched to a gene. Germline values: CDR1 WSHSY, CDR2 SAAADI.

V is TRBV11-2 and J is TRBJ2-2; D is unresolved. Per germline, CDR1 SGHAT and CDR2 FQNNGV. This CDR3 spans 16 amino acids. The ends were cut back, 3 bases at V and 0 bases at J, with 11 bases in the middle. This chain's CDR3 is CASSLFLASNTGELFF. The CDR3 DNA reads TGTGCCAGCAGCTTGTTTCTGGCCTCGAACACCGGGGAGCTGTTTTTT.

V and J are TRBV7-2 and TRBJ2-7; 7 bases match TRBD2. J gave up 1 base and V 6 bases, and 9 bases lay outside the gene matches. The CDR3 runs 15 residues. Germline CDR1 and CDR2: SGHTA and FQGNSA. CDR3 sequence (DNA): TGTGCCAGCAGACTGGGGGGGATCGGGTCCTACGAGCAGTACTTC. Protein sequence: CASRLGGIGSYEQYF.

This sequence joins TRBV5-6 and TRBJ1-5, with D unresolved. The CDR3 runs 14 residues. Trimming stripped 2 bases from V and 3 bases from J, with 9 bases between. The V gene's germline CDR1 is SGHDT and CDR2 YYEEEE. Written as DNA, the CDR3 is TGTGCCAGCAGCTTCATCCGGGACAATCAGCCCCAGCATTTT. Residues: CASSFIRDNQPQHF.

The chain uses TRBV6-6 and TRBJ1-2; D is unclear. Per the germline V gene, CDR1 is MNHNY and CDR2 is SVGAGI (reference sequence). Trimming removed 7 bases at V and 5 bases at J, with 14 bases between. The CDR3 is 13 residues long. CDR3 protein: CASTTTPPYGYTF. In DNA, the CDR3 is TGTGCCAGCACCACTACCCCTCCTTATGGCTACACCTTC.

V gene TRBV12-5 combines with J gene TRBJ2-7; possibly TRBD1 for D (6 bases). The germline gives CDR1 LGHNT, CDR2 FRNRAP. The CDR3 is 12 amino acids. The germline V and J ends were trimmed by 5 bases and 5 bases, with 10 bases remaining between them. The CDR3 coding sequence is TGTGCTAGTGGTCCACGGACAGACGAGCAGTACTTC. This translates into CASGPRTDEQYF.

The chain has TRBV18 and TRBJ1-6; 8 nucleotides match TRBD1. Germline V CDR1 and CDR2: KGHSH, LQKENI. The V segment lost 1 base and the J segment 7 bases; nucleotides outside the gene matches: 9. The CDR3 runs 17 residues. The CDR3 sequence is CASSPRATGVRNSPLHF. CDR3 coding DNA: TGTGCCAGCTCACCACGTGCGACAGGGGTGCGCAATTCACCCCTCCACTTT.

This chain links TRBV27 with TRBJ1-1; D remains ambiguous. Germline V lookup: CDR1 MNHEY, CDR2 SMNVEV (reference sequence). The ends were cut back, 6 bases at V and 4 bases at J, with 9 bases in the middle. The CDR3 contains 12 residues. The CDR3 is CASRTLGTEAFF. The CDR3 DNA sequence: TGTGCCAGCAGGACCCTAGGCACTGAAGCTTTCTTT.

The CDR3 is CASTRGDSPLHF. In DNA, the CDR3 is TGTGCCAGCACCCGGGGGGACTCACCCCTCCACTTT. The V call is TRBV7-9, the J call TRBJ1-6; maybe TRBD1 (5 bases). Looked up from germline, CDR1 is SEHNR and CDR2 is FQNEAQ (reference sequence). V lost 7 bases and J 10 bases, leaving 11 bases between the germline ends. This CDR3 comprises 12 residues.

In nucleotides, the CDR3 is TGTGCCAGCAGCACGGGTAGGGCAGGGTATTCACCCCTCCACTTT. Protein product: CASSTGRAGYSPLHF. The rearrangement uses TRBV9 and TRBJ1-6, with TRBD1 as a possible D gene (5 bases). V shed 4 bases and J shed 8 bases, with 16 bases lying between them. The V gene's germline CDR1 is SGDLS and CDR2 YYNGEE. This CDR3 has 15 amino acids.

The chain uses TRBV7-5 and TRBJ2-5; the table's D call of TRBD1 was not tested on the DNA. TRBV7-5 is labeled a pseudogene. This CDR3 has 15 amino acids. The CDR3 reads CVRSHLYRGLETQYF. The CDR3 DNA follows: TGTGTCAGAAGCCACCTCTACAGGGGGCTTGAGACCCAGTACTTC.

The chain recombines TRBV4-1 with TRBJ1-6; D is uncertain. The V gene lost 4 bases and the J gene lost 4 bases, with 20 bases spanning the gap. The CDR3 contains 18 residues. CDR1 MGHRA and CDR2 YSYEKL come from the germline V gene. The CDR3 DNA is TGCGCCAGCAGCCCCAGAAAGATGGAGCGGCATTATAATTCACCCCTCCACTTT. Amino acid sequence: CASSPRKMERHYNSPLHF.

This clone appeared a single time. The chain joins TRBV2 to TRBJ2-1; the match to TRBD2 covers 7 bases. V shed 8 bases, J shed 13 bases, and the junction held 11 bases outside the gene matches. This CDR3 has 12 amino acids. The germline V gene has CDR1 SNHLY and CDR2 FYNNEI. In DNA form, the CDR3 reads TGTGCCAGCGGGGGGTTAGGGAGGGTCCAGTTCTTC. It yields the protein CASGGLGRVQFF.

This rearrangement joins TRBV7-9 to TRBJ1-6; 8 nucleotides line up with TRBD1. V lost 5 bases and J lost 10; bases outside the gene matches: 10. The germline V gene encodes CDR1 SEHNR and CDR2 FQNEAQ (reference sequence). The CDR3 has 15 amino acids. The CDR3: CASSPEGDRGSPLHF. The CDR3 coding sequence is TGTGCCAGCAGCCCCGAGGGCGACAGGGGATCACCCCTCCACTTT.